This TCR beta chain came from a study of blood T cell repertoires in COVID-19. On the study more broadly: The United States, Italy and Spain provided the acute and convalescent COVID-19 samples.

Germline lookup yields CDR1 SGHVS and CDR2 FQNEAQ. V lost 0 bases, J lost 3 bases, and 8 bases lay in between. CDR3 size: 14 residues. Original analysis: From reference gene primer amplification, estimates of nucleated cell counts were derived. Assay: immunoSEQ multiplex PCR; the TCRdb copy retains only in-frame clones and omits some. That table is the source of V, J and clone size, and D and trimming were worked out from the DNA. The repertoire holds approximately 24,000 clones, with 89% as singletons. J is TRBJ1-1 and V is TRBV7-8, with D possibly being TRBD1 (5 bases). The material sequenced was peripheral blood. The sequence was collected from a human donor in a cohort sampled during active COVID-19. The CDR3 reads CASSLAQGYTEAFF. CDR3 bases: TGTGCCAGCAGCTTAGCGCAGGGCTACACTGAAGCTTTCTTT.